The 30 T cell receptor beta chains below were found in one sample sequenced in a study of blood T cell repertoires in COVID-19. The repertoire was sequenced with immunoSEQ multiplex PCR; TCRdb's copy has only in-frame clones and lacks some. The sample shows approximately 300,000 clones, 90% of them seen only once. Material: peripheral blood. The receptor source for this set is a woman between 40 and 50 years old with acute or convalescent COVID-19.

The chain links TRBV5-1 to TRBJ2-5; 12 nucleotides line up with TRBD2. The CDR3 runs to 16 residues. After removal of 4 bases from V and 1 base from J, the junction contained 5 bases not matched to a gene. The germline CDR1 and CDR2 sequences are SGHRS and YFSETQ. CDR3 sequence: CASSALLAGGQETQYF. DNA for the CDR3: TGCGCCAGCAGCGCCCTACTAGCGGGGGGCCAAGAGACCCAGTACTTC.

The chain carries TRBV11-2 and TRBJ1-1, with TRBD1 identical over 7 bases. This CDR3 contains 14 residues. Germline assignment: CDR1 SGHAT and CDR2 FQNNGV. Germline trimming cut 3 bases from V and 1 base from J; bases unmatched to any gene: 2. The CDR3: CASSFRTGNTEAFF. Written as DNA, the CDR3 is TGTGCCAGCAGCTTCCGGACAGGGAACACTGAAGCTTTCTTT.

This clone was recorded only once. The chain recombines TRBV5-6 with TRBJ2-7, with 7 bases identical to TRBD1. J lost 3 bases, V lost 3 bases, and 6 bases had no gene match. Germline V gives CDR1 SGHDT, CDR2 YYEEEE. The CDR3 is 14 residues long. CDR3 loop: CASSWGTGDYEQYV. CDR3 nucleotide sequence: TGTGCCAGCAGCTGGGGTACAGGGGACTACGAGCAGTACGTC.

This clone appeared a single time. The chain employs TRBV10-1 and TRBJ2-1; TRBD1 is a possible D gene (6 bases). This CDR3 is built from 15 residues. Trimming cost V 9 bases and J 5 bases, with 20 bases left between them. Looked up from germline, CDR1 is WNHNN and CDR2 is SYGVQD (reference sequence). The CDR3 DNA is TGCGCCAGTTCGATTGGGGGCGACGGAAACAATGAGCAGTTCTTC. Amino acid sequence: CASSIGGDGNNEQFF.

The CDR3 spells CASGTKTGRSYNSPLHF. The DNA for the CDR3 is TGTGCTAGTGGTACCAAGACAGGCCGCTCCTATAATTCACCCCTCCACTTT. The chain carries TRBV12-5 and TRBJ1-6; TRBD1 might be the D (6 bases). The CDR3 sequence is 17 residues long. V lost 5 bases and J 0 bases, leaving 14 bases between the germline ends. The germline V gene has CDR1 LGHNT and CDR2 FRNRAP.

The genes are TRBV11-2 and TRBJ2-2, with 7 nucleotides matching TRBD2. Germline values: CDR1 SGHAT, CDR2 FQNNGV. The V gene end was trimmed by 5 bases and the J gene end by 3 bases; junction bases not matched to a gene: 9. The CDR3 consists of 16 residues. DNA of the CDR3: TGTGCCAGCAGCCCCCGCGGTGGGGGGGACACCGGGGAGCTGTTTTTT. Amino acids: CASSPRGGGDTGELFF.

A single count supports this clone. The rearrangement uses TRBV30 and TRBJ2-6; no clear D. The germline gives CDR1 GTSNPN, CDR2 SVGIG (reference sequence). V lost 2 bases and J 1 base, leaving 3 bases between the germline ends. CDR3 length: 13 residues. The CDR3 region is CAWSPSGANVLTF. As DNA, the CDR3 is TGTGCCTGGAGTCCATCTGGGGCCAACGTCCTGACTTTC.

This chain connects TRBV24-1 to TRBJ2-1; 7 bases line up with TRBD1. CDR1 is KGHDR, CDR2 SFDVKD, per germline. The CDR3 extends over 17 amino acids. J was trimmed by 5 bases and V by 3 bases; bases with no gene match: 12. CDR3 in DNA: TGTGCCACCAGTGATCACCGGGACAGTCGATCCGACAATGAGCAGTTCTTC. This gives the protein CATSDHRDSRSDNEQFF.

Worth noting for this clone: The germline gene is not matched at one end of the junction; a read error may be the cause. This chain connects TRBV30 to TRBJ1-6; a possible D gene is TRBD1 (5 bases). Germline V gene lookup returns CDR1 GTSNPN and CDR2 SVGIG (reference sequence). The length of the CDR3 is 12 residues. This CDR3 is CAWSVPHSGIAF. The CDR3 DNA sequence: TGTGCCTGGAGTGTACCCCATTCAGGGATTGCGTTT.

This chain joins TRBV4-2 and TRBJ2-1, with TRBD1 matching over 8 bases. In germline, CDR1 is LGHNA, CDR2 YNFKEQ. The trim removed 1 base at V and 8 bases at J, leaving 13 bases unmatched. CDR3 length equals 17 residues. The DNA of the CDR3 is TGTGCCAGCAGCCAAGGCCGATTGGGCCAGGGGGCCGATGAGCAGTTCTTC. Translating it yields CASSQGRLGQGADEQFF.

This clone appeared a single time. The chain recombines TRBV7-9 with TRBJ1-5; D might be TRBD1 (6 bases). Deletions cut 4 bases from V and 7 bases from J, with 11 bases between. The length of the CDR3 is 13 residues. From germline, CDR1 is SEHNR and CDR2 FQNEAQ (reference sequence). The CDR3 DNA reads TGTGCCAGCAGCTACAGGGTTGGACAGCCCCAGCATTTT. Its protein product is CASSYRVGQPQHF.

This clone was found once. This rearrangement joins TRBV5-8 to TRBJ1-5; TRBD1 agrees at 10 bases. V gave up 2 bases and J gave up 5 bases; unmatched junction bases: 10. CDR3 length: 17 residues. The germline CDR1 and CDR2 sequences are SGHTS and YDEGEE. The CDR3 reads CASSLEGVGQGHQPQHF. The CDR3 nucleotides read TGTGCCAGCAGCTTAGAGGGGGTGGGACAGGGGCATCAGCCCCAGCATTTT.

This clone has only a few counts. The CDR3, as DNA: TGTGCCAGCAGAGCAGACAGGGCAGGAAACACCATATATTTT. This encodes CASRADRAGNTIYF. This chain connects TRBV2 to TRBJ1-3; 7 bases match TRBD1. J was trimmed by 4 bases and V by 6 bases; bases with no gene match: 6. Germline assignment: CDR1 SNHLY and CDR2 FYNNEI. The CDR3 covers 14 residues.

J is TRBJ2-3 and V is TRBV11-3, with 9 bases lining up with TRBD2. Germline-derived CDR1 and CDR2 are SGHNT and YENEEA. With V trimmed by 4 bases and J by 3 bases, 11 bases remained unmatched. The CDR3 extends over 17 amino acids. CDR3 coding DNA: TGTGCCAGCAGCTCCGGGACTAGCCAGGGGGTTACAGATACGCAGTATTTT. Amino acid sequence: CASSSGTSQGVTDTQYF.

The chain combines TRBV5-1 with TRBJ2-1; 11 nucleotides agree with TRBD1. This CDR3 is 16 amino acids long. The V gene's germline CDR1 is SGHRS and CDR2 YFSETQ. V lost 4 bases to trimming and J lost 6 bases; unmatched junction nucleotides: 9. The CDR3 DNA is TGCGCCAGCAGCCTCGGGACAGGGGGGCCATCCAATGAGCAGTTCTTC. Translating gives CASSLGTGGPSNEQFF. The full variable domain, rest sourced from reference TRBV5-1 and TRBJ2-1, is KAGVTQTPRYLIKTRGQQVTLSCSPISGHRSVSWYQQTPGQGLQFLFEYFSETQRNKGNFPGRFSGRQFSNSRSEMNVSTLELGDSALYLCASSLGTGGPSNEQFFGPGTRLTVL.

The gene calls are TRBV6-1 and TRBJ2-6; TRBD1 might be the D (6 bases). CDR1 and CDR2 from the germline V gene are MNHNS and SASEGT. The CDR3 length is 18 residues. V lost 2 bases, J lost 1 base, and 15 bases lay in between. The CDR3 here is CASSEQGTPWSGANVLTF. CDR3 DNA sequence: TGTGCCAGCAGTGAACAGGGGACACCTTGGTCTGGGGCCAACGTCCTGACTTTC.

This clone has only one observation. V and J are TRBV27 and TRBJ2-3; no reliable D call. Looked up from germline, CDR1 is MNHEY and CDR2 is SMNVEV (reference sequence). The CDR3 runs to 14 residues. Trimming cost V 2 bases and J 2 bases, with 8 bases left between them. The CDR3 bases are TGTGCCAGCAGTTTAGATCTAGACACAGATACGCAGTATTTT. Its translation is CASSLDLDTDTQYF.

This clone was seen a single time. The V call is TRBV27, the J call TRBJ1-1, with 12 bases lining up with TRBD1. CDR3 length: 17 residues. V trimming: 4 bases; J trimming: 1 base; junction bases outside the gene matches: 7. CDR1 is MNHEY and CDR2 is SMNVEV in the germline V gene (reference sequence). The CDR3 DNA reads TGTGCCAGCAGTTACAGGGACAGGGGGCTGAGGAACACTGAAGCTTTCTTT. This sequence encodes CASSYRDRGLRNTEAFF.

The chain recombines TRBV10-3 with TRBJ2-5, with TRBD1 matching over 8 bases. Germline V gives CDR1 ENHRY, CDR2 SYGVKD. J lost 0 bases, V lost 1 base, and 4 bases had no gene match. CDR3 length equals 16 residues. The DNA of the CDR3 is TGTGCCATCAGTGAGTTGGACAGGGTGTACCAAGAGACCCAGTACTTC. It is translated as CAISELDRVYQETQYF.

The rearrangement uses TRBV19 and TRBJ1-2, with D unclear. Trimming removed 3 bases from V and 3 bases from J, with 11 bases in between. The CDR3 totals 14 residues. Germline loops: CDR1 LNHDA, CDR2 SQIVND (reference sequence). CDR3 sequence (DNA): TGTGCCAGTAGTATGGGAGGGTTGGACTATGGCTACACCTTC. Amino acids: CASSMGGLDYGYTF.

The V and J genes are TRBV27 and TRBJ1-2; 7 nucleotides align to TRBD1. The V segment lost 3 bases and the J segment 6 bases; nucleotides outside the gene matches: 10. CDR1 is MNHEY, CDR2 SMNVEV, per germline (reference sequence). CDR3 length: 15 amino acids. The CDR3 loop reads CASSLDIRGGHGYTF. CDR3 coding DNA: TGTGCCAGCAGTTTGGATATCAGAGGGGGCCATGGCTACACCTTC.

The CDR3 DNA reads TGTGCCAGCAGTGCCGCGCAGGGGGGCTCTGGGGCCAACGTCCTGACTTTC. Its translation: CASSAAQGGSGANVLTF. The rearrangement uses TRBV6-1 and TRBJ2-6, with TRBD1 as a possible D gene (7 bases). The V gene lost 4 bases and the J gene lost 0 bases, with 13 bases spanning the gap. There are 17 residues in the CDR3. Germline assignment: CDR1 MNHNS and CDR2 SASEGT.

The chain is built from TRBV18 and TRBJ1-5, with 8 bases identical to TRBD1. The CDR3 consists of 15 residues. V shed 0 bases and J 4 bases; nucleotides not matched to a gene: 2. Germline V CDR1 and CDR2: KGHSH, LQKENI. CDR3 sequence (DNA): TGTGCCAGCTCACCACCGGGACAGGCTAATCAGCCCCAGCATTTT. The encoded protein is CASSPPGQANQPQHF.

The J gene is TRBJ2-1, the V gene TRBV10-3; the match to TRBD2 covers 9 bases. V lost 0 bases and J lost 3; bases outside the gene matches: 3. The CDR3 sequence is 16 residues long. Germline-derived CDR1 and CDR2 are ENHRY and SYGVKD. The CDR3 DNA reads TGTGCCATCAGTGAGTCTGCGGGGGGGAACTACAATGAGCAGTTCTTC. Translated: CAISESAGGNYNEQFF.

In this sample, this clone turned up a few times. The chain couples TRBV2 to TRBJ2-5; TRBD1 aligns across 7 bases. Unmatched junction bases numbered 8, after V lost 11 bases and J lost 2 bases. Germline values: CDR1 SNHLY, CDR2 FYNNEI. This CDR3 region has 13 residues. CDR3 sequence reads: CAGAGTDQETQYF. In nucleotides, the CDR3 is TGTGCCGGAGCCGGGACAGATCAAGAGACCCAGTACTTC.

CDR3 sequence reads: CASRAGTGGYNEKLFF. CDR3 nucleotide sequence: TGTGCCAGCAGGGCCGGGACAGGGGGTTATAATGAAAAACTGTTTTTT. The genes are TRBV28 and TRBJ1-4, with 11 bases matching TRBD1. This CDR3 region has 16 residues. With 6 bases clipped from V and 4 bases from J, the junction kept 7 bases outside the gene matches. CDR1 and CDR2 from the germline V gene are MDHEN and SYDVKM.

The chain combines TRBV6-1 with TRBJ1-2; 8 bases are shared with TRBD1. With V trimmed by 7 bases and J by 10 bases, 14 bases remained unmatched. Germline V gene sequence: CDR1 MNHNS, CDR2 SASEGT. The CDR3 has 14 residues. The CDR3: CASTKTGDRYIYTF. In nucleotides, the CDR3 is TGTGCCAGCACCAAGACGGGGGACAGGTATATCTACACCTTC.

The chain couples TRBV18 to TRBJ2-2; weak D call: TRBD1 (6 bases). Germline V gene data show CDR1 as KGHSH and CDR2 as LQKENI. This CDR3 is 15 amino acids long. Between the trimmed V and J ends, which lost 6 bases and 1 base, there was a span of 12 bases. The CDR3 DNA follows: TGTGCCAGCTCCCCGACAGGTTTGAACACCGGGGAGCTGTTTTTT. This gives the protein CASSPTGLNTGELFF.

CDR3 sequence: CASSYSPPTGGTEAFF. The CDR3, as DNA: TGTGCCAGCAGTTACTCCCCCCCGACAGGGGGCACTGAAGCTTTCTTT. The rearrangement links TRBV6-2 or TRBV6-3 to TRBJ1-1; 9 bases map to TRBD1. Germline CDR1 and CDR2: MNHEY and SVGEGT. The CDR3 is 16 residues long. Losses at the gene ends were 0 bases for V and 4 bases for J; bases not matched to a gene: 6.

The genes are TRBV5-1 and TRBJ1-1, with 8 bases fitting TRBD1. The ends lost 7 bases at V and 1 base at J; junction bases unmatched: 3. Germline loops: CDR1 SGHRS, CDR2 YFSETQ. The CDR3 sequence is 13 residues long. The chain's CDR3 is CASGQGWNTEAFF. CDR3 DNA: TGCGCCAGCGGACAGGGTTGGAACACTGAAGCTTTCTTT.